This TCR beta chain derives from a study of PD-L1 blockade in urothelial cancer. The CDR3 runs 15 residues. Germline V lookup: CDR1 SNHLY, CDR2 FYNNEI. Trimming at V came to 7 bases and at J to 9 bases, leaving 8 bases not matched to a gene. In its sample, this clone was seen a few times. Here immunoSEQ multiplex PCR was the method, and the copy in TCRdb shows in-frame clones only, minus some. The table has nearly 30,000 clones, 80% to 90% seen once. The sequences come from PBMCs, collected around atezolizumab (anti-PD-L1) treatment. This TCR was sampled from a man in his forties or fifties with urothelial cancer. This chain links TRBV2 with TRBJ1-6; TRBD1 agrees at 11 bases. CDR3 protein: CASIRGTGGFSPLHF. The CDR3 DNA reads TGTGCCAGCATCCGAGGGACAGGGGGTTTTTCACCCCTCCACTTT.